The 24 T cell receptor beta chains in this list originate from one sample, sequenced in a study of vaccination and CD4 T cells after COVID-19. Their target antigens are unknown. With the Oncomine TCR Beta short-read assay, DNA from cultured CD4+ T cells was sequenced. Each CDR3 protein gets one entry after TCRdb re-called the PCR reads with MiXCR. The table lists 14,000 to 15,000 distinct CDR3 sequences, roughly 50% of them singletons, with about 24% in the top ten. The treatment denotes: approximately nine-day PBMC culture with coronavirus spike peptide pools or control peptides (ViraFEST assay). Specimen: cultured CD4+ T cells from blood, collected after SARS-CoV-2 vaccination. The receptors were sampled from a human donor with COVID-19.

The V and J genes are TRBV28 and TRBJ1-6; D unclear. Trimming left V 9 bases short and J 7 bases short, with 13 bases between. The germline V gene encodes CDR1 MDHEN and CDR2 SYDVKM. The CDR3 runs 13 residues. This chain's CDR3 is CASQPGENSPLHF. The DNA for the CDR3 is TGTGCCAGTCAACCGGGCGAAAATTCACCCCTCCACTTT.

Details on this clonotype: The junction departs from the called germline gene at one end, perhaps through a read error. V usage is TRBV20-1 and J usage is TRBJ2-5; 9 bases line up with TRBD1. The CDR3 is made up of 16 amino acids. In germline, CDR1 is DFQATT, CDR2 SNEGSKA (reference sequence). The CDR3 is CTARGAAGTGKETQYF. The CDR3 DNA reads TGCACTGCTAGGGGGGCGGCTGGGACAGGGAAAGAGACCCAGTACTTC.

This clonotype was detected a few times. The V call is TRBV7-2, the J call TRBJ1-2, with D possibly being TRBD1 (6 bases). CDR3 length: 13 residues. Germline CDR1 reads SGHTA; CDR2 reads FQGNSA. V lost 2 bases and J 8 bases, leaving 12 bases between the germline ends. The CDR3 spells CASSLQQGRGYTF. The CDR3 DNA reads as TGTGCCAGCAGCTTACAACAGGGCCGGGGCTACACCTTC.

The chain joins TRBV20-1 to TRBJ1-3; D not certain. Germline lookup yields CDR1 DFQATT and CDR2 SNEGSKA (reference sequence). The V end lost 2 bases, the J end lost 4 bases, and 15 bases lay between the germline ends. The CDR3 extends over 15 amino acids. The CDR3, as DNA: TGCAGTGCTAGAAATCACACGACAATCGGAAACACCATATATTTT. This sequence encodes CSARNHTTIGNTIYF.

CDR3 amino acids: CASRPGGAGNQETQYF. The CDR3 nucleotides read TGCGCCAGCAGACCTGGGGGGGCGGGGAACCAAGAGACCCAGTACTTC. This chain uses TRBV5-1 with TRBJ2-5, with D possibly being TRBD2 (7 bases). The CDR3 length is 16 residues. The V end lost 5 bases, the J end lost 0 bases, and 17 bases lay between the germline ends. Germline CDR1 SGHRS, CDR2 YFSETQ.

This chain joins TRBV20-1 and TRBJ2-3; 12 bases fit TRBD2. This CDR3 spans 14 amino acids. With V trimmed by 6 bases and J by 1 base, 2 bases remained unmatched. Germline V gene sequence: CDR1 DFQATT, CDR2 SNEGSKA (reference sequence). The CDR3 DNA sequence: TGCAGTGCGAGGACTAGCGGGGGCACAGATACGCAGTATTTT. Residues: CSARTSGGTDTQYF.

The J gene is TRBJ1-2, the V gene TRBV20-1; 7 bases line up with TRBD1. This CDR3 spans 11 amino acids. Germline CDR1 DFQATT, CDR2 SNEGSKA (reference sequence). The CDR3: CRDDRDYGYTF. CDR3 sequence (DNA): TGCAGGGACGACAGGGACTATGGCTACACCTTC.

This clonotype was seen only once. The germline gene is not matched at one end of the junction; a read error may be the cause. This sequence joins TRBV29-1 and TRBJ2-1; unclear D gene. CDR1 is SQVTM and CDR2 is ANQGSEA in the germline V gene. CDR3 size: 12 residues. The CDR3 here is CSVEGVGDERFF. As DNA, the CDR3 is TGCAGCGTTGAAGGGGTTGGGGATGAGCGGTTCTTC.

The V call is TRBV7-2, the J call TRBJ1-6; D unresolved. CDR1 and CDR2 from the germline V gene are SGHTA and FQGNSA. The V end was cut by 0 bases, the J end by 4 bases, with 4 bases between. There are 14 residues in the CDR3. CDR3 region: CASSLAAYNSPLHF. As DNA, the CDR3 is TGTGCCAGCAGCTTAGCAGCGTATAATTCACCCCTCCACTTT.

This clonotype was counted between two and nine times. The CDR3 protein is CASSLAEGTSEETQYF. The CDR3 coding sequence is TGCGCCAGCAGCTTGGCCGAAGGGACTAGCGAAGAGACCCAGTACTTC. This chain uses TRBV5-1 with TRBJ2-5; 10 bases are a match to TRBD2. The V and J ends lost 0 bases and 3 bases, in that order; junction bases with no gene match: 5. The CDR3 has 16 residues. Germline CDR1 reads SGHRS; CDR2 reads YFSETQ. The entire variable domain, with the rest obtained from reference TRBV5-1 and TRBJ2-5, is as follows: KAGVTQTPRYLIKTRGQQVTLSCSPISGHRSVSWYQQTPGQGLQFLFEYFSETQRNKGNFPGRFSGRQFSNSRSEMNVSTLELGDSALYLCASSLAEGTSEETQYFGPGTRLLVL.

This clonotype was counted between two and nine times. J is TRBJ1-1 and V is TRBV18; D perhaps matches TRBD1 (5 bases). The V gene lost 2 bases and the J gene lost 3 bases, with 7 bases spanning the gap. Germline V lookup: CDR1 KGHSH, CDR2 LQKENI. The CDR3 runs 13 residues. CDR3 sequence reads: CASSPWGYTEAFF. The CDR3 nucleotides are TGTGCCAGCTCACCATGGGGGTACACTGAAGCTTTCTTT.

The chain combines TRBV10-3 with TRBJ1-2; D gene unclear. V was trimmed by 0 bases and J by 6 bases, leaving 11 bases between them. CDR1 is ENHRY and CDR2 is SYGVKD in the germline V gene. This CDR3 region has 14 residues. CDR3 nucleotide sequence: TGTGCCATCAGTGAGTCCCGGACGAACGATGGCTACACCTTC. Residues: CAISESRTNDGYTF.

The rearrangement joins TRBV7-2 to TRBJ2-3; D might be TRBD1 (6 bases). Trimming left V 2 bases short and J 6 bases short, with 18 bases between. Germline V gene data show CDR1 as SGHTA and CDR2 as FQGNSA. The CDR3 spans 16 residues. CDR3 protein: CASSLFAGARADTQYF. As DNA, the CDR3 is TGTGCCAGCAGCTTATTTGCAGGGGCCAGAGCGGATACGCAGTATTTT. Drawing the rest from reference TRBV7-2 and TRBJ2-3, the complete variable domain is GAGVSQSPSNKVTEKGKDVELRCDPISGHTALYWYRQSLGQGLEFLIYFQGNSAPDKSGLPSDRFSAERTGGSVSTLTIQRTQQEDSAVYLCASSLFAGARADTQYFGPGTRLTVL.

This clonotype was observed a single time. The chain employs TRBV5-8 and TRBJ2-5, with TRBD1 matching over 10 bases. V was pared by 0 bases and J by 8 bases, with 4 bases of the junction left unmatched. Per germline, CDR1 SGHTS and CDR2 YDEGEE. The CDR3 has 14 amino acids. Here the CDR3 reads CASSLAGTGATQYF. The DNA for the CDR3 is TGTGCCAGCAGCTTGGCCGGGACAGGGGCCACCCAGTACTTC.

This rearrangement joins TRBV20-1 to TRBJ1-2, with D unresolved. Deletions cut 1 base from V and 6 bases from J, with 12 bases between. The CDR3 totals 13 residues. Germline CDR1 DFQATT, CDR2 SNEGSKA (reference sequence). Here the CDR3 reads CSARAAGRHGYTF. The CDR3 region has the DNA TGCAGTGCTAGAGCCGCCGGGCGCCATGGCTACACCTTC.

The CDR3, as DNA: TGCGCCAGCAGCTCGCGGACCTACGAGCAGTACTTC. It translates to CASSSRTYEQYF. This chain uses TRBV5-1 with TRBJ2-7; D call uncertain. Trimming left V 3 bases short and J 2 bases short, with 6 bases between. The CDR3 has 12 residues. Germline CDR1 SGHRS, CDR2 YFSETQ.

The table lists this clonotype with a few counts. This chain links TRBV5-1 with TRBJ1-6, with D perhaps matching TRBD1 (6 bases). This CDR3 is 18 amino acids long. Trimming shortened V by 4 bases and J by 0 bases, and 17 bases separated the two germline ends. The germline V gene has CDR1 SGHRS and CDR2 YFSETQ. The CDR3 nucleotides read TGCGCCAGCAGCCCAAATACAGGGTTCAGCTCCTATAATTCACCCCTCCACTTT. It yields the protein CASSPNTGFSSYNSPLHF. Variable domain in full (rest from reference TRBV5-1 and TRBJ1-6): KAGVTQTPRYLIKTRGQQVTLSCSPISGHRSVSWYQQTPGQGLQFLFEYFSETQRNKGNFPGRFSGRQFSNSRSEMNVSTLELGDSALYLCASSPNTGFSSYNSPLHFGNGTRLTVT.

The gene calls are TRBV6-1 and TRBJ1-2; 9 bases are shared with TRBD1. CDR3 length: 15 residues. V shed 6 bases and J 7 bases; nucleotides not matched to a gene: 12. Germline-derived CDR1 and CDR2 are MNHNS and SASEGT. The CDR3 sequence is CASREEGQGIRGYTF. CDR3 nucleotides: TGTGCCAGCAGGGAGGAGGGACAGGGAATTCGTGGCTACACCTTC.

The chain links TRBV6-5 to TRBJ1-5, with unresolved D. The CDR3 spans 15 residues. Between the trimmed V and J ends, which lost 0 bases and 4 bases, there was a span of 10 bases. Germline V CDR1 and CDR2: MNHEY, SVGAGI. The CDR3 reads CASSYSVQKNQPQHF. For the CDR3, the DNA is TGTGCCAGCAGTTACTCGGTACAGAAGAATCAGCCCCAGCATTTT.

This chain uses TRBV5-6 with TRBJ2-5; perhaps TRBD1 as D (6 bases). Trimming took 6 bases from V and 5 from J, leaving 11 bases between them. This CDR3 contains 12 residues. CDR1 SGHDT and CDR2 YYEEEE come from the germline V gene. Here the CDR3 reads CASIGRGETQYF. The CDR3, as DNA: TGTGCCAGCATAGGAAGGGGGGAGACCCAGTACTTC.

The chain combines TRBV6-5 with TRBJ1-6; tentative D call: TRBD1 (6 bases). Looked up from germline, CDR1 is MNHEY and CDR2 is SVGAGI. CDR3 size: 16 residues. With 4 bases removed from V and 6 bases from J, the gap between germline ends came to 16 bases. The CDR3 region is CASSLIVGTSNSPLHF. The DNA for the CDR3 is TGTGCCAGCAGTTTGATAGTTGGGACAAGTAATTCACCCCTCCACTTT.

CDR3 region: CASSHRTGSYEQYF. The CDR3 coding sequence is TGTGCCAGCAGTCATAGGACGGGATCCTACGAGCAGTACTTC. The chain links TRBV12-3 or TRBV12-4 to TRBJ2-7; TRBD2 is a possible D gene (5 bases). This CDR3 has 14 amino acids. Trimming shortened V by 5 bases and J by 1 base, and 12 bases separated the two germline ends.

V usage is TRBV7-3 and J usage is TRBJ2-3, with D tentatively TRBD2 (6 bases). Trimming removed 2 bases from V and 2 bases from J, with 17 bases in between. CDR1 SGHTA and CDR2 FQGTGA come from the germline V gene. The CDR3 consists of 17 residues. The CDR3 region has the DNA TGTGCCAGCAGCTTATTCGGTATGGGGGGAGACACAGATACGCAGTATTTT. Encoded protein: CASSLFGMGGDTDTQYF.

The chain couples TRBV27 to TRBJ1-2, with D maybe TRBD1 (6 bases). CDR3 length equals 13 residues. The germline V and J ends were trimmed by 5 bases and 4 bases, with 11 bases remaining between them. Germline CDR1 is MNHEY and CDR2 is SMNVEV (reference sequence). CDR3 protein: CASSQQGIYGYTF. The CDR3, as DNA: TGTGCCAGCAGTCAACAGGGAATCTATGGCTACACCTTC.